The 14 T cell receptor beta chains below all came from one sample that was sequenced in a study of blood T cell repertoires in COVID-19. Clones were read by immunoSEQ multiplex PCR, and TCRdb kept only the in-frame ones, dropping some. The sample records about 150,000 clones, 80% to 90% being singletons. The material sequenced was peripheral blood. The receptor set was obtained from a middle-aged woman with acute or convalescent COVID-19.

The rearrangement uses TRBV27 and TRBJ1-2; 10 bases are a match to TRBD1. CDR1 MNHEY and CDR2 SMNVEV come from the germline V gene (reference sequence). V shed 5 bases and J 7 bases; nucleotides not matched to a gene: 7. The CDR3 covers 14 residues. The DNA for the CDR3 is TGTGCCAGCAGTCCAGGGACAGGGGTGGGTGGCTACACCTTC. Its protein product is CASSPGTGVGGYTF.

The rearrangement links TRBV5-1 to TRBJ2-5, with D perhaps TRBD1 (8 bases). This CDR3 region has 15 residues. Germline V gives CDR1 SGHRS, CDR2 YFSETQ. Between the trimmed V and J ends, which lost 0 bases and 5 bases, there was a span of 14 bases. The CDR3 reads CASSLDRGGVETQYF. The CDR3 DNA sequence: TGCGCCAGCAGCTTGGACAGGGGGGGCGTGGAGACCCAGTACTTC.

The chain employs TRBV6-5 and TRBJ1-5; the D is unclear. Trimming removed 7 bases at V and 0 bases at J, with 7 bases between. This CDR3 spans 13 amino acids. Germline CDR1 MNHEY, CDR2 SVGAGI. The CDR3 is CASNRDSNQPQHF. In DNA, the CDR3 is TGTGCCAGCAACCGGGATAGCAATCAGCCCCAGCATTTT.

This chain uses TRBV6-2 or TRBV6-3 with TRBJ2-7; 12 nucleotides agree with TRBD2. The J segment lost 2 bases and the V segment lost 2 bases, leaving 13 bases of the junction unmatched. This CDR3 spans 19 amino acids. CDR1 MNHEY and CDR2 SVGEGT come from the germline V gene. CDR3 bases: TGTGCCAGCAGTTACCGGCGGGACGCCGGACTAGCGGGGACCTACGAGCAGTACTTC. It yields the protein CASSYRRDAGLAGTYEQYF.

The chain combines TRBV9 with TRBJ2-5; D is perhaps TRBD2 (6 bases). Trimming pared 4 bases from V and 1 base from J, leaving 20 bases between. Germline V gene lookup returns CDR1 SGDLS and CDR2 YYNGEE. The length of the CDR3 is 17 residues. CDR3 amino acids: CASSPSSWGLIQETQYF. The CDR3 nucleotides are TGTGCCAGCAGCCCGAGCTCCTGGGGACTTATCCAAGAGACCCAGTACTTC. Combining the CDR3 with reference TRBV9 and TRBJ2-5 gives the whole variable domain DSGVTQTPKHLITATGQRVTLRCSPRSGDLSVYWYQQSLDQGLQFLIQYYNGEERAKGNILERFSAQQFPDLHSELNLSSLELGDSALYFCASSPSSWGLIQETQYFGPGTRLLVL.

This clone was picked up one time. The rearrangement joins TRBV14 to TRBJ2-2, with a possible D match to TRBD2 (5 bases). V shed 1 base and J shed 5 bases, with 11 bases lying between them. Germline CDR1 reads SGHDN; CDR2 reads FVKESK. The CDR3 is made up of 15 amino acids. CDR3 sequence reads: CASSQGRRWTGELFF. The CDR3, as DNA: TGTGCCAGCAGCCAAGGACGGAGGTGGACCGGGGAGCTGTTTTTT.

The chain joins TRBV7-8 to TRBJ2-2, with D uncertain. CDR1 is SGHVS and CDR2 is FQNEAQ in the germline V gene. Trimming took 1 base from V and 0 from J, leaving 12 bases between them. CDR3 length equals 17 residues. The CDR3 is CASSLDTLTTNTGELFF. As DNA, the CDR3 is TGTGCCAGCAGCTTAGACACCTTAACGACGAACACCGGGGAGCTGTTTTTT.

The J gene is TRBJ2-7, the V gene TRBV30; TRBD2 matches at 13 bases. The CDR3 consists of 15 residues. After removal of 1 base from V and 3 bases from J, the junction contained 3 bases not matched to a gene. Per germline, CDR1 GTSNPN and CDR2 SVGIG (reference sequence). The CDR3 DNA follows: TGTGCCTGGAGTGGGACTAGCGGGAGTAGCTACGAGCAGTACTTC. It encodes CAWSGTSGSSYEQYF.

There are a few counts of this clone. This sequence joins TRBV28 and TRBJ2-1, with 7 bases that match TRBD1. V lost 5 bases and J lost 6; bases outside the gene matches: 13. CDR3 length equals 16 residues. CDR1 and CDR2 from the germline V gene are MDHEN and SYDVKM. The CDR3 DNA reads as TGTGCCAGCAGTCCATTTGGTCGACAGGGACGCAATGAGCAGTTCTTC. It specifies CASSPFGRQGRNEQFF.

This rearrangement joins TRBV5-1 to TRBJ1-3; TRBD1 aligns across 9 bases. This CDR3 has 19 amino acids. The ends lost 5 bases at V and 2 bases at J; junction bases unmatched: 17. Germline assignment: CDR1 SGHRS and CDR2 YFSETQ. In DNA, the CDR3 is TGCGCCAGCAGTCGAGGCGGACAAGGGACAGGGATGGCTGGAAACACCATATATTTT. Translated, it gives CASSRGGQGTGMAGNTIYF.

The CDR3: CASSLISAGGFYNEQFF. The CDR3 DNA reads as TGCGCCAGCAGCTTGATCTCGGCGGGGGGTTTCTACAATGAGCAGTTCTTC. This chain uses TRBV5-1 with TRBJ2-1; 8 bases map to TRBD2. The CDR3 has 17 amino acids. Unmatched junction bases numbered 9, after V lost 1 base and J lost 3 bases. Germline CDR1 SGHRS, CDR2 YFSETQ.

The chain combines TRBV2 with TRBJ2-7; 7 bases fit TRBD1. This CDR3 region has 14 residues. Per germline, CDR1 SNHLY and CDR2 FYNNEI. The J segment lost 2 bases and the V segment lost 7 bases, leaving 8 bases of the junction unmatched. The CDR3, as DNA: TGTGCCAGCATGCTAAGGACAGGTCCCTACGAGCAGTACTTC. It codes for CASMLRTGPYEQYF.

The chain couples TRBV24-1 to TRBJ2-3; 8 bases fit TRBD1. Germline CDR1 reads KGHDR; CDR2 reads SFDVKD. The CDR3 has 15 residues. Germline trimming cut 3 bases from V and 2 bases from J; bases unmatched to any gene: 3. CDR3 sequence (DNA): TGTGCCACCAGTGATGACAGGGGCCTCACAGATACGCAGTATTTT. Its translation: CATSDDRGLTDTQYF.

The chain links TRBV7-3 to TRBJ2-6; 13 bases map to TRBD2. The CDR3 is 16 amino acids. Germline CDR1 reads SGHTA; CDR2 reads FQGTGA. The V and J ends lost 8 bases and 4 bases, in that order; junction bases with no gene match: 5. Here the CDR3 reads CASSLAGGTGANVLTF. In DNA, the CDR3 is TGTGCCAGCTCACTAGCGGGAGGGACCGGGGCCAACGTCCTGACTTTC.